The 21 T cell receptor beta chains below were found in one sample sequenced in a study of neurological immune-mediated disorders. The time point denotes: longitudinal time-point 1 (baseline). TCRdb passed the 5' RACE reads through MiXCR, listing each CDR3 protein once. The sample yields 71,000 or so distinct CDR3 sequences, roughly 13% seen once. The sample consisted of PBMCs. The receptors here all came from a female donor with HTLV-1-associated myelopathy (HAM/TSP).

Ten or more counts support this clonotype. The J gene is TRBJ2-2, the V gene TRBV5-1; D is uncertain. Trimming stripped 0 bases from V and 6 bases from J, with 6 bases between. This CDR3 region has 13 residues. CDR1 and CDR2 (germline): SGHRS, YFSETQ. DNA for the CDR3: TGCGCCAGCAGCTTGGACGCTCCCGGGGAGCTGTTTTTT. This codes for CASSLDAPGELFF.

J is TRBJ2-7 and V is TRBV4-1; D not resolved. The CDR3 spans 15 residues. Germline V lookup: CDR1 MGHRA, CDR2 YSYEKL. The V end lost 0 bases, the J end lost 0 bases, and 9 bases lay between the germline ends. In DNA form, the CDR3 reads TGCGCCAGCAGCCAAGACCACTGGAGCTCCTACGAGCAGTACTTC. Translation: CASSQDHWSSYEQYF.

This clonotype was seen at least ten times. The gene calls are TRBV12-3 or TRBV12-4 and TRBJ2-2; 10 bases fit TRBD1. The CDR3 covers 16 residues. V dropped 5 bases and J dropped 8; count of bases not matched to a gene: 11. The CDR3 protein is CASSQVPGQGLGELFF. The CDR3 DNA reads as TGTGCCAGCAGTCAGGTCCCGGGACAGGGGCTTGGGGAGCTGTTTTTT.

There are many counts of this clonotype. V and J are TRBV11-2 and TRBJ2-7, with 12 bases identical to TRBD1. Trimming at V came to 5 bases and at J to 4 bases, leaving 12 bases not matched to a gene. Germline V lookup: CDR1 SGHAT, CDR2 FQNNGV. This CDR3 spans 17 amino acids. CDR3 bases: TGTGCCAGCAGCCCAACCGGGACAGGGGGCGTTTTTTACGAGCAGTACTTC. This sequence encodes CASSPTGTGGVFYEQYF.

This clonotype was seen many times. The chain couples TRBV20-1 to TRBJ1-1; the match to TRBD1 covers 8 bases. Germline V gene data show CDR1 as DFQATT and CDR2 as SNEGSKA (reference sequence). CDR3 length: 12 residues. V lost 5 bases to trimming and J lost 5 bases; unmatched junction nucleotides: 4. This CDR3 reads CSARQGRTEAFF. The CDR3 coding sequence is TGCAGTGCTCGACAGGGGCGGACTGAAGCTTTCTTT.

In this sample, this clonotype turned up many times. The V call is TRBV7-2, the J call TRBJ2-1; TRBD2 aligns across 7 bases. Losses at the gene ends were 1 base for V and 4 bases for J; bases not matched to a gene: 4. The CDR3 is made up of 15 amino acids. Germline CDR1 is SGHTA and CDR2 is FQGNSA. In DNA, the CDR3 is TGTGCCAGCAGCTTAGATAGCGGGCCATACAATGAGCAGTTCTTC. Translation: CASSLDSGPYNEQFF.

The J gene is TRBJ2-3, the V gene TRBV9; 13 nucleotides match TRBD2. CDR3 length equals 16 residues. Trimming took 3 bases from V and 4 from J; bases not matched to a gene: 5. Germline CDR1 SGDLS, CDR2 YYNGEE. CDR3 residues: CASSGGLAGLADTQYF. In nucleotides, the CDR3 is TGTGCCAGCAGCGGGGGACTAGCGGGGCTCGCAGATACGCAGTATTTT.

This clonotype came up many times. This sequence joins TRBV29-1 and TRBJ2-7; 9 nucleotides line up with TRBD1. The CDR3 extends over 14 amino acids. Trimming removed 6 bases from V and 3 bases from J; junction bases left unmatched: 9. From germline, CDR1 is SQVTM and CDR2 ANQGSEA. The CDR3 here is CSVRAGDRVYEQYF. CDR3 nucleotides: TGCAGCGTCCGGGCAGGGGACAGGGTCTACGAGCAGTACTTC.

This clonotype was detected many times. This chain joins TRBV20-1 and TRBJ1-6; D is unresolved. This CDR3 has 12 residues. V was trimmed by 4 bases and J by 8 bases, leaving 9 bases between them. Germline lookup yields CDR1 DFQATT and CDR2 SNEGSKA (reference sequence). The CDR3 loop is CSAINGYSPLHF. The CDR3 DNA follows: TGCAGTGCTATAAATGGGTATTCACCCCTCCACTTT.

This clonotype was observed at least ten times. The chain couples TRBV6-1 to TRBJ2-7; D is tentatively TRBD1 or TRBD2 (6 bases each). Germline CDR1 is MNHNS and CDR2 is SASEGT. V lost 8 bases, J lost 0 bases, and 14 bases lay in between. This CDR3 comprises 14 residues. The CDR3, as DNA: TGTGCCAGCTCCTGGGGGGACACCTCCTACGAGCAGTACTTC. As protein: CASSWGDTSYEQYF.

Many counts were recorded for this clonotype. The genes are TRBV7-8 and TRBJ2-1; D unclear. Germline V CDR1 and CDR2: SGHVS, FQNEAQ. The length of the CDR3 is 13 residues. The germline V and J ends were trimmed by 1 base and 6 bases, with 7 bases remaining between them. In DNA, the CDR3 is TGTGCCAGCAGCTTAGTGACGGGCAATGAGCAGTTCTTC. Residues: CASSLVTGNEQFF.

The CDR3 loop reads CASSGGPQGGEQFF. The CDR3 nucleotides are TGTGCCAGCAGCGGGGGACCCCAGGGGGGTGAGCAGTTCTTC. The gene calls are TRBV7-2 and TRBJ2-1; D is possibly TRBD1 (7 bases). This CDR3 has 14 residues. Trimming shortened V by 5 bases and J by 9 bases, and 17 bases separated the two germline ends. Germline lookup yields CDR1 SGHTA and CDR2 FQGNSA. Drawing the rest from reference TRBV7-2 and TRBJ2-1, the complete variable domain is GAGVSQSPSNKVTEKGKDVELRCDPISGHTALYWYRQSLGQGLEFLIYFQGNSAPDKSGLPSDRFSAERTGGSVSTLTIQRTQQEDSAVYLCASSGGPQGGEQFFGPGTRLTVL.

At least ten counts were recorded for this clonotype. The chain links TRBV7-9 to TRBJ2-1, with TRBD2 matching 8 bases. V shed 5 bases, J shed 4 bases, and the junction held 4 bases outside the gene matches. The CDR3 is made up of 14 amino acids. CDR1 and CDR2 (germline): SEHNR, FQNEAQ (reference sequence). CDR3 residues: CASSGTSVYNEQFF. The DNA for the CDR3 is TGTGCCAGCAGCGGGACTAGTGTTTACAATGAGCAGTTCTTC.

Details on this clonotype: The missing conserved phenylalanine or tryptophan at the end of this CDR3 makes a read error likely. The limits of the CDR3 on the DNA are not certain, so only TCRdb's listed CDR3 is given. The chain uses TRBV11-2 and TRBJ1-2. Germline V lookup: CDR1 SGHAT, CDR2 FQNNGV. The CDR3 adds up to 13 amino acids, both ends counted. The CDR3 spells CASSRFPTYGYAL.

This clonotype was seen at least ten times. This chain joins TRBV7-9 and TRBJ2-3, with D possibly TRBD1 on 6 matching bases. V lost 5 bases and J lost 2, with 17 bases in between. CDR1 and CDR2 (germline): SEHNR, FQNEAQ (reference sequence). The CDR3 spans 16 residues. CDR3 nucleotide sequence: TGTGCCAGCAGCGGGGGCCGTACAGAGACCACAGATACGCAGTATTTT. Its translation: CASSGGRTETTDTQYF. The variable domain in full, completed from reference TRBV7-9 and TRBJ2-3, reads DTGVSQNPRHKITKRGQNVTFRCDPISEHNRLYWYRQTLGQGPEFLTYFQNEAQLEKSRLLSDRFSAERPKGSFSTLEIQRTEQGDSAMYLCASSGGRTETTDTQYFGPGTRLTVL.

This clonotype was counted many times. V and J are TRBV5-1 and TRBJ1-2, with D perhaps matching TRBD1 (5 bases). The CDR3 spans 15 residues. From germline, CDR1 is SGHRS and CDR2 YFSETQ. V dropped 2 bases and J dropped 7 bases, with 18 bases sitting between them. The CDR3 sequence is CASSFTTDGAGGYTF. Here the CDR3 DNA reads TGCGCCAGCAGCTTTACAACCGACGGGGCAGGTGGCTACACCTTC.

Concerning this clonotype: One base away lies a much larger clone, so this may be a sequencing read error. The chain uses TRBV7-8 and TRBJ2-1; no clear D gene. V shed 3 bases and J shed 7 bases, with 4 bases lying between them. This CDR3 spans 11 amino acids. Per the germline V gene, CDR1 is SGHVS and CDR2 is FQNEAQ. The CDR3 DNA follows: TGTGCCAGCAGCTTTCAGAATGAGCAGTTCTTC. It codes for CASSFQNEQFF.

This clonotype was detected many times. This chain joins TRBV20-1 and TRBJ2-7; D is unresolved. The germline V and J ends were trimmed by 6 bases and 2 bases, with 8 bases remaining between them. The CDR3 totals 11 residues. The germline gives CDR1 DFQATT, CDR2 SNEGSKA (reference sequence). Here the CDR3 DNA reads TGCAGTGCCCCGGGCACCTACGAGCAGTACTTC. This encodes CSAPGTYEQYF.

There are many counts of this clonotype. CDR3 loop: CASSYPDSGNTIYF. The CDR3 region has the DNA TGTGCCAGCAGTTACCCCGACTCTGGAAACACCATATATTTT. The gene calls are TRBV6-6 and TRBJ1-3, with D hard to call. V lost 2 bases, J lost 0 bases, and 5 bases lay in between. Germline V gene data show CDR1 as MNHNY and CDR2 as SVGAGI (reference sequence). The CDR3 runs 14 residues.

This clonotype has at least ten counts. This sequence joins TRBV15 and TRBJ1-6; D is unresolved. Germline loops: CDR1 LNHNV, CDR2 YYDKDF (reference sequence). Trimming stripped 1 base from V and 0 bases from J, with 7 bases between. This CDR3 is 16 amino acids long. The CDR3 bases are TGTGCCACCAGCAGAGCTTACAGCTCCTATAATTCACCCCTCCACTTT. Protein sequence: CATSRAYSSYNSPLHF.

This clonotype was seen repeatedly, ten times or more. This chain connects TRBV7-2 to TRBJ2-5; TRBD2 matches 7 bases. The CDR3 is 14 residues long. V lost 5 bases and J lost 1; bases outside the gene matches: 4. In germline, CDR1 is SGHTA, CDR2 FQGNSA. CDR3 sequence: CASSMGLTQETQYF. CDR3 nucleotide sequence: TGTGCCAGCAGCATGGGACTAACCCAAGAGACCCAGTACTTC.